This TCR beta chain was sequenced in a study of identical twins. Findings and limits, study-wide: In cord blood, abundant beta clonotypes had fewer insertions; memory showed no trend.

V lost 8 bases, J lost 3 bases, and 10 bases stayed unmatched. The V gene's germline CDR1 is SNHLY and CDR2 FYNNEI. There are 15 residues in the CDR3. With respect to this clonotype: No antigen is known for it.

TCRdb ran MiXCR on the 5' RACE reads and lists one entry per CDR3 protein. The data contain roughly 1,500,000 distinct CDR3 sequences, around 33% of them singletons. V gene TRBV2 combines with J gene TRBJ1-2; 9 bases fit TRBD1. This receptor was taken from a newborn girl in good health. Sequencing was performed on cord blood. The CDR3 coding sequence is TGTGCCAGCCGGGACAGGGTGGAAGGGGACTATGGCTACACCTTC. Translated: CASRDRVEGDYGYTF.